This note documents a single T cell receptor (beta chain) sequence. The antigen remains undetermined. These data originate in a study of cytomegalovirus exposure and HLA in healthy donors. Germline CDR1 SGHDN, CDR2 FVKESK. Trimming stripped 4 bases from V and 2 bases from J, with 17 bases between. This CDR3 comprises 17 residues. Findings and limits, study-wide: Reportedly, TCR beta sequences accurately predicted HLA-A and HLA-B alleles in most subjects. Associated with cytomegalovirus, according to the listing, were approximately 160 TCR beta chains. Whilst most TCR sequences proved rare, a subset of public TCRs occurred across many donors.

The PCR had 60 Vbeta and 13 Jbeta primers. Original methodology: Unique TCR beta chains numbered around 80 million in a later analysis, with roughly 11 million shared. Only in-frame clones appear in the TCRdb table, and some are missing; sequencing was by immunoSEQ multiplex PCR. The V and J calls and clone size come from that table; D and trimming were worked out from the DNA. The sample includes more than 55,000 clones, around 83% of them seen just once. The specimen sequenced was PBMCs. V gene TRBV14 combines with J gene TRBJ2-2; tentatively, D is TRBD1 (6 bases). This receptor was obtained from a man aged 30 to 45 in good health and CMV-seronegative. This chain's CDR3 is CASSPTRQAQNTGELFF. The CDR3 DNA is TGTGCCAGCAGCCCCACCAGACAGGCCCAAAACACCGGGGAGCTGTTTTTT.